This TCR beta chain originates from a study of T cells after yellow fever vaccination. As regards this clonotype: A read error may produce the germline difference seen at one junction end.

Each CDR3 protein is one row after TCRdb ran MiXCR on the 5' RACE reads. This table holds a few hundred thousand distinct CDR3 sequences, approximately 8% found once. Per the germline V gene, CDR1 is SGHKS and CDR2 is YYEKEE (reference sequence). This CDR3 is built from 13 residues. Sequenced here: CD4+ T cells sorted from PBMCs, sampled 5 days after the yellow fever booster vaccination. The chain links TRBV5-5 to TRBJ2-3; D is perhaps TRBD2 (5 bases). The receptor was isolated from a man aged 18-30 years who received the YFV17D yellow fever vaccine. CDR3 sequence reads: CASSFEGADTRYF. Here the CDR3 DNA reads TGTGCCAGCAGCTTCGAGGGCGCAGATACGCGGTATTTT.